This T cell receptor beta chain came from a study of blood T cell repertoires in COVID-19 (TCRdb year 2020). Regarding the complete study: The collaborator samples originated in the United States, Italy and Spain and spanned the acute and convalescent phases of COVID-19. The prospective study material was composed of cDNA or gDNA derived from T cells, B-cell-depleted T cells, or PBMCs. Subjects who had been exposed to COVID-19, were actively infected with it, or had recovered from it provided the deeply sampled blood TCRbeta repertoires that made up the dataset. The repertoires were released in a freely available public database meant as a resource for research on the immune response to SARS-CoV-2. Samples were obtained from the ongoing ImmuneRACE study (first 160 participants) and from 1,254 subjects provided by 6 global collaborators. Sample metadata almost always included a de-identified subject ID, COVID-19 status, age in years and sex. Where available, HLA class I and class II types were obtained from metadata supplied by the sample provider rather than from assay-based typing.

TCRbeta CDR3 regions were amplified from genomic DNA using the immunoSEQ Assay, a bias-controlled multiplex PCR. Per the source publication's procedure: Within the assay, amplification of reference gene primers was used to estimate how many nucleated cells each sample contained. Sequence reads were collapsed and filtered to measure the absolute abundance of every unique TCRbeta CDR3 rearrangement. For each sample, productive Simpson clonality was calculated by taking the square root of Simpson's diversity index across productive rearrangements. TCRdb retrieved this table from immuneACCESS and kept in-frame rearrangements only. Not all clones are present; in checked studies, unresolved V genes account for under half, and no reason is known for the remainder. V and J calls and clone size are as listed in that table; D and trimming were resolved from the DNA. This sample is represented by 650,000 to 800,000 clones; about 90% of them were singletons. The leading ten clones occupy roughly 0.26% of the sample.

From the germline V gene, CDR1 is SGHDT and CDR2 is YYEEEE. The CDR3 runs 15 residues from the cysteine to the phenylalanine. CDR3 DNA only is kept here, 45 bases in frame from base 1. The V end gives up 3 bases and the J end 8 bases, leaving 9 bases in the junction not matched to a gene. The collaborating institutions used their own protocols to collect whole blood in K2EDTA tubes. Collaborator samples were shipped for TCRbeta analysis as frozen whole blood, isolated PBMCs, or DNA extracted from either sample type. A remark on this clone: There is no known antigen for this receptor. The input lacks base qualities; no much larger clone sits a single base away.

General findings and caveats noted by the study authors: The quantity of clinical and demographic metadata differed by source and by participant and was supplied without curation.

The chain links TRBV5-6 with TRBJ2-1, with 9 bases in between that match TRBD1. The sequencing sample was made of peripheral blood. This receptor was identified in a woman aged 18-29 years with acute or convalescent COVID-19. The CDR3 has the sequence CASSWTGQGKYEQFF. The sequenced DNA is TGTGCCAGCAGCTGGACGGGACAGGGTAAATATGAGCAGTTCTTC.